This T cell receptor beta chain came from a study of regulatory T cells in long-lasting Graves disease. Study-level findings and limits: Persistent Graves' cases showed lower TCR diversity than newly diagnosed cases.

With iRepertoire HTBI primers and Arm-PCR of CDR3 regions, TCR beta libraries were built. TCRdb itself ran the multiplex PCR reads through MiXCR, one entry per CDR3 protein. The table includes around 400,000 distinct CDR3 sequences, roughly 15% detected once. Time point defined: newly diagnosed GD, antithyroid drugs for less than 3 months. From PBMCs, RNA was extracted and then used to make the TCR library. The germline gives CDR1 MNHEY, CDR2 SVGEGT. V dropped 2 bases and J dropped 2; count of bases not matched to a gene: 8. The CDR3 contains 17 residues. With regard to this clonotype: Its matching antigen is unknown.

Another study also made use of these data, one on T cells in Graves' hyperthyroidism and ophthalmopathy.

The sequencing used peripheral blood mononuclear cells (PBMCs), collected at new diagnosis, from a patient treated with antithyroid drugs. The rearrangement links TRBV6-2 or TRBV6-3 to TRBJ1-1; 10 bases match TRBD1. The receptor comes from a woman aged 40 to 50 with Graves disease. The CDR3 DNA is TGTGCCAGCAGTTACCCGGACAGGGGGACCCTCAACACTGAAGCTTTCTTT. It translates to CASSYPDRGTLNTEAFF.